The source of this T cell receptor (beta chain) is a study of T-cell reconstitution after alpha-beta-depleted transplantation in children. General study points: Surviving recipient T cells and thymic progenitors underlay high day-60 TCRbeta diversity in some patients. Expanded clones from the graft, numbering several hundred, reportedly supplied alpha-beta T cells about two months after transplant. Among T cells one year after transplant, newly produced cells accounted for most counts and diversity.

The CDR3 sequence is 13 residues long. Per the germline V gene, CDR1 is LNHNV and CDR2 is YYDKDF (reference sequence). V lost 3 bases to trimming and J lost 5 bases, with 7 bases between them. This clonotype appeared a few times. Its antigen is currently unknown. TCRbeta library preparation incorporated unique molecular identifiers. TCRdb re-called the PCR reads through MiXCR, storing one row per CDR3 protein. The table records about 980,000 distinct CDR3 sequences, under 30% of them present only once. The sequence derives from a boy under two years old who had a stem cell transplant for SCID, so the T cells may come from the graft donor. V gene TRBV15 combines with J gene TRBJ2-2; D is ambiguous. The sample in question was PBMCs, mostly from graft donor cells, obtained 360 days after TCRalphabeta/CD19-depleted stem cell transplant. CDR3 bases: TGTGCCACCAGCAGGATTGAGACCGGGGAGCTGTTTTTT. Translated, it gives CATSRIETGELFF.